This TCR beta chain was identified during a study of T cells in Graves' hyperthyroidism and ophthalmopathy. At least ten counts were recorded for this clonotype. Amplification of TCR beta CDR3 regions was performed using RNA transcripts as template. First-round RT-PCR of the TCR CDR3 relied on the HTBI primer set. TCRdb recomputed calls from the multiplex PCR reads with MiXCR, one row per CDR3 protein. The repertoire holds under 450,000 distinct CDR3 sequences, with about a sixth as singletons. The CDR3 totals 13 residues. Germline V lookup: CDR1 SEHNR, CDR2 FQNEAQ (reference sequence). V was clipped by 0 bases and J by 9 bases, with 9 bases between them.

The sequence derives from a woman in her 30s with Graves' hyperthyroidism that later progressed to Graves' ophthalmopathy. Input material: blood. The rearrangement links TRBV7-9 to TRBJ2-1, with a possible D match to TRBD2 (6 bases). CDR3 sequence reads: CASSLARRGEQFF. The CDR3 DNA reads as TGTGCCAGCAGCTTAGCTAGGAGGGGTGAGCAGTTCTTC.